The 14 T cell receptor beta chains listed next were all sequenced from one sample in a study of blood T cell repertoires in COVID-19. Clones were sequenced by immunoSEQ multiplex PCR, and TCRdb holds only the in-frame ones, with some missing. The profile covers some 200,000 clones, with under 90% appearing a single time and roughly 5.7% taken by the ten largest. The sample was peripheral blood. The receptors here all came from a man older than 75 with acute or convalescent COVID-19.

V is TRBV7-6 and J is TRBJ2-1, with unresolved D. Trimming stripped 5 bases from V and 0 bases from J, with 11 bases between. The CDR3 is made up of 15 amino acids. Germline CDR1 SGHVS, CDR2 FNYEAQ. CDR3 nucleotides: TGTGCCAGCAGCGCAGATCCTTTCTCCTACAATGAGCAGTTCTTC. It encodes CASSADPFSYNEQFF. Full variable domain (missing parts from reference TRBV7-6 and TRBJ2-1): GAGVSQSPRYKVTKRGQDVALRCDPISGHVSLYWYRQALGQGPEFLTYFNYEAQQDKSGLPNDRFSAERPEGSISTLTIQRTEQRDSAMYRCASSADPFSYNEQFFGPGTRLTVL.

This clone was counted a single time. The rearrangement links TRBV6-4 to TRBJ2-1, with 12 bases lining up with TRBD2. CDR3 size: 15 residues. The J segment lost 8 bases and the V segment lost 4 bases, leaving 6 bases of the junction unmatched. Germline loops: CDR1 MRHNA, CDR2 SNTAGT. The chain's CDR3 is CASSARTSGTDEQFF. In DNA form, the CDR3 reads TGTGCCAGCAGTGCGCGGACTAGCGGGACAGATGAGCAGTTCTTC.

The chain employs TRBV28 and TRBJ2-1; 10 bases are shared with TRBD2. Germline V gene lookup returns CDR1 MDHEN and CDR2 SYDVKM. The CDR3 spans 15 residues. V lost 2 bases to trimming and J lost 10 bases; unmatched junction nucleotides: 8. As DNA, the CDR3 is TGTGCCAGCAGTTTAATCACTAGCGGGGCTCGCGAGCAGTTCTTC. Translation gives CASSLITSGAREQFF.

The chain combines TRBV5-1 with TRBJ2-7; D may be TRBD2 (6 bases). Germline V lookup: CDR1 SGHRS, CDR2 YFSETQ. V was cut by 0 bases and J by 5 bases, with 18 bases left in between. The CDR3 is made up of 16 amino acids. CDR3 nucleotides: TGCGCCAGCAGCTTGGACGGGATTGGAGGGTGGGACGAGCAGTACTTC. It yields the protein CASSLDGIGGWDEQYF.

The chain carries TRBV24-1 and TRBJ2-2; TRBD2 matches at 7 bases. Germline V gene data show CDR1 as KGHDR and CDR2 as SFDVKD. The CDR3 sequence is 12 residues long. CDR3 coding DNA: TGTCCCAAGAGGGAGGGCCCCGGGGAGCTGTTTTTT. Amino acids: CPKREGPGELFF.

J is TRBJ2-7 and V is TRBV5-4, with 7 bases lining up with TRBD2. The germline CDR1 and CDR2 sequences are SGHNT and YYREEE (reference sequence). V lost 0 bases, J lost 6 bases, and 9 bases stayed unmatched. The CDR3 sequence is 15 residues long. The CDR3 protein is CASSLGLAVDPEQYF. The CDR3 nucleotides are TGTGCCAGCAGCTTGGGGCTAGCGGTTGACCCCGAGCAGTACTTC.

The CDR3 is CASSHNSGLAKNIQYF. The DNA for the CDR3 is TGTGCCAGCAGCCATAACAGCGGCTTAGCCAAAAACATTCAGTACTTC. J is TRBJ2-4 and V is TRBV3-1 (or the pseudogene TRBV3-2); TRBD2 might be the D (5 bases). There are 16 residues in the CDR3. V lost 3 bases and J lost 0, with 12 bases in between. Germline CDR1 is LGHDT and CDR2 is YNNKEL (reference sequence).

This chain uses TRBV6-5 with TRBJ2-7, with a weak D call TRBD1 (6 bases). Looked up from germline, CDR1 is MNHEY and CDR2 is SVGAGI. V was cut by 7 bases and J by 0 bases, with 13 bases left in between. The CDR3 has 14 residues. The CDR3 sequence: CASTRQASSYEQYF. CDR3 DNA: TGTGCCAGCACCCGACAGGCTAGCTCCTACGAGCAGTACTTC.

The CDR3 nucleotides are TGTGCCAGCAGCCCGACAGGGGTGAGGGAAAAACTGTTTTTT. This encodes CASSPTGVREKLFF. V gene TRBV9 combines with J gene TRBJ1-4; 8 bases are a match to TRBD1. V lost 4 bases and J lost 8; bases outside the gene matches: 7. The CDR3 totals 14 residues. Germline loops: CDR1 SGDLS, CDR2 YYNGEE.

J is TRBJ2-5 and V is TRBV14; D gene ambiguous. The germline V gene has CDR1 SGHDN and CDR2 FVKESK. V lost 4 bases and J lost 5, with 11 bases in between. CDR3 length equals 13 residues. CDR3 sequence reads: CASSPERRETQYF. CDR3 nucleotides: TGTGCCAGCAGCCCCGAGAGGCGGGAGACCCAGTACTTC.

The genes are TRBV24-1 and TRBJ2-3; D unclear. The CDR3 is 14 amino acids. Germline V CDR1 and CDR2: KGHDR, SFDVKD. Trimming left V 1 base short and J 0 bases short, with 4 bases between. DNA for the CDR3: TGTGCCACCAGTGATTTTGTAAGCACAGATACGCAGTATTTT. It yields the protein CATSDFVSTDTQYF.

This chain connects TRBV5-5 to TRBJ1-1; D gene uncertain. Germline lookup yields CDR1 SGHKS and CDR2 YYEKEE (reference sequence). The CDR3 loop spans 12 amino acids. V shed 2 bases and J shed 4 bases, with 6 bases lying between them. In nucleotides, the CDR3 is TGTGCCAGCAGCTTCGCGAGCACTGAAGCTTTCTTT. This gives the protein CASSFASTEAFF.

The CDR3 DNA follows: TGTGCCAGCAGCCAAGATACTAGCGGAGTAGATACGCAGTATTTT. Protein: CASSQDTSGVDTQYF. This chain joins TRBV4-2 and TRBJ2-3, with 8 positions matching TRBD2. Germline V CDR1 and CDR2: LGHNA, YNFKEQ. This CDR3 has 15 amino acids. The V segment lost 0 bases and the J segment 5 bases; nucleotides outside the gene matches: 4.

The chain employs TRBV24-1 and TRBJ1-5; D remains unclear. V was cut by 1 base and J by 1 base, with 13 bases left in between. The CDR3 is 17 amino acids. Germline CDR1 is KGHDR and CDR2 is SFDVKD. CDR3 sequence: CATSDFRDSLSNQPQHF. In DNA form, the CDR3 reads TGTGCCACCAGTGATTTTCGAGACTCACTCAGCAATCAGCCCCAGCATTTT.